Each of the 2 T cell receptor beta chains below was sequenced from the same sample in a study of blood T cell repertoires in COVID-19 (dated by TCRdb to 2020 to 2022). The library came from the immunoSEQ multiplex PCR assay. The table comes from immuneACCESS by way of TCRdb, which keeps in-frame sequences with V and J called. Part of the clones is missing from these tables; in studies checked, under half for an unresolved V gene and the rest for unknown reasons. This sample has hundreds of thousands of clones in its table, and approximately 80% of those were observed once. About 27% of the sample is taken by the ten largest. The sample comprised peripheral blood. The source is a man aged 40-49 years with acute or convalescent COVID-19.

The V gene is TRBV7-2, the J gene TRBJ2-7; 8 bases fit TRBD1. This CDR3 contains 14 residues. The trim removed 6 bases at V and 3 bases at J, leaving 7 bases unmatched. Germline CDR1 and CDR2: SGHTA and FQGNSA. In DNA form, the CDR3 reads TGTGCCAGCAGGCCCGACAGGGGAATCTACGAGCAGTACTTC. The encoded protein is CASRPDRGIYEQYF.

The J gene is TRBJ2-7, the V gene TRBV3-1 (or the pseudogene TRBV3-2), with D uncertain. Germline V gives CDR1 LGHDT, CDR2 YNNKEL (reference sequence). Trimming removed 0 bases from V and 6 bases from J, with 12 bases in between. The CDR3 runs 14 residues. Written as DNA, the CDR3 is TGTGCCAGCAGCCAAGACGCAGGCCTCCTCGAGCAGTACTTC. Protein product: CASSQDAGLLEQYF.